Presented here are 24 T cell receptor beta chains from one specimen sequenced in a study of lymphopenia after photon versus proton radiotherapy. Sequenced by immunoSEQ multiplex PCR; TCRdb stores in-frame clones only, minus some. The sample contains several thousand clones, around 70% of which appear only once. The sequencing used peripheral blood, collected from a patient treated with proton-based radiotherapy. The source of these receptors is a man older than 75 with esophageal cancer.

V and J are TRBV6-5 and TRBJ2-7; 10 positions agree with TRBD1. Germline V gives CDR1 MNHEY, CDR2 SVGAGI. The CDR3 sequence is 15 residues long. Germline trimming cut 4 bases from V and 3 bases from J; bases unmatched to any gene: 6. The CDR3 sequence is CASSSPGQGFYEQYF. CDR3 in DNA: TGTGCCAGCAGTTCGCCGGGACAGGGGTTCTACGAGCAGTACTTC.

The chain couples TRBV10-3 to TRBJ2-5; TRBD1 might be the D (5 bases). The end of the DNA is better explained by TRBJ2-7, so the J call may be wrong. Germline assignment: CDR1 ENHRY and CDR2 SYGVKD. This CDR3 contains 12 residues. The CDR3 sequence is CAIKRGLGEQYF. In nucleotides, the CDR3 is TGTGCCATCAAAAGGGGCTTAGGCGAGCAGTACTTC.

The chain is built from TRBV11-3 and TRBJ1-4; tentatively, D is TRBD1 (5 bases). The CDR3 sequence is 15 residues long. V was cut by 6 bases and J by 1 base, with 12 bases left in between. Germline assignment: CDR1 SGHNT and CDR2 YENEEA. CDR3 amino acids: CASSRGVETNEKLFF. In nucleotides, the CDR3 is TGTGCCAGCAGTCGGGGGGTTGAAACTAATGAAAAACTGTTTTTT.

The chain uses TRBV4-2 and TRBJ2-7; 8 nucleotides match TRBD2. Germline assignment: CDR1 LGHNA and CDR2 YNFKEQ. V shed 0 bases, J shed 1 base, and the junction held 2 bases outside the gene matches. This CDR3 is 15 amino acids long. The CDR3 region has the DNA TGTGCCAGCAGCCAAGATACTAGCGGTTCCTACGAGCAGTACTTC. It specifies CASSQDTSGSYEQYF.

The chain has TRBV14 and TRBJ1-1, with 9 bases matching TRBD1. The CDR3 is made up of 15 amino acids. Germline assignment: CDR1 SGHDN and CDR2 FVKESK. Trimming removed 4 bases from V and 4 bases from J; junction bases left unmatched: 7. This CDR3 reads CASSLQGALSTEAFF. CDR3 nucleotides: TGTGCCAGCAGCCTACAGGGGGCTTTGAGCACTGAAGCTTTCTTT.

The chain is built from TRBV6-5 and TRBJ2-7, with TRBD2 as a possible D gene (5 bases). Germline CDR1 MNHEY, CDR2 SVGAGI. The CDR3 loop spans 13 amino acids. Between the trimmed V and J ends, which lost 2 bases and 7 bases, there was a span of 12 bases. The CDR3, as DNA: TGTGCCAGCAGTTACGAACGGGGTCGTGAGCAGTACTTC. Amino acids: CASSYERGREQYF.

The chain links TRBV5-1 to TRBJ2-7; D unclear. This CDR3 has 15 residues. V lost 2 bases and J 0 bases, leaving 12 bases between the germline ends. The germline gives CDR1 SGHRS, CDR2 YFSETQ. The CDR3 DNA reads TGCGCCAGCAGCTTAAAGTCGGCTTTCTCCTACGAGCAGTACTTC. As protein: CASSLKSAFSYEQYF.

The sample holds one count of this clone. The rearrangement links TRBV4-2 to TRBJ2-7; D call uncertain. Germline V gene lookup returns CDR1 LGHNA and CDR2 YNFKEQ. Trimming stripped 4 bases from V and 2 bases from J, with 9 bases between. This CDR3 region has 13 residues. CDR3 loop: CASSPSGTYEQYF. CDR3 bases: TGTGCCAGCAGCCCCAGTGGGACCTACGAGCAGTACTTC.

V is TRBV10-3 and J is TRBJ2-3; 10 bases line up with TRBD2. This CDR3 comprises 18 residues. The ends lost 4 bases at V and 0 bases at J; junction bases unmatched: 10. Germline CDR1 and CDR2: ENHRY and SYGVKD. CDR3 sequence (DNA): TGTGCCATCAGTGCGGCTAGCGGGAGTAGATCTAGCACAGATACGCAGTATTTT. This sequence encodes CAISAASGSRSSTDTQYF.

In DNA, the CDR3 is TGCGCCAGCAGCCCCCGACTAGCCGAGACCCAGTACTTC. Protein sequence: CASSPRLAETQYF. The J gene is TRBJ2-5, the V gene TRBV4-1; 7 nucleotides line up with TRBD2. The CDR3 consists of 13 residues. Germline V gene sequence: CDR1 MGHRA, CDR2 YSYEKL. Trimming cost V 4 bases and J 5 bases; bases outside gene matches: 4.

A few counts support this clone. V and J are TRBV7-9 and TRBJ1-3, with D perhaps TRBD1 (5 bases). Trimming took off 1 base at V and 8 bases at J, with 18 bases between the two ends. The CDR3 sequence is 16 residues long. Germline V lookup: CDR1 SEHNR, CDR2 FQNEAQ (reference sequence). The chain's CDR3 is CASSLGVGQKGDTIYF. The CDR3 nucleotides are TGTGCCAGCAGCTTAGGGGTTGGACAAAAAGGAGACACCATATATTTT.

The genes are TRBV19 and TRBJ2-3, with 10 bases matching TRBD1. Germline loops: CDR1 LNHDA, CDR2 SQIVND (reference sequence). V was clipped by 9 bases and J by 2 bases; unmatched bases: 5. This CDR3 comprises 14 residues. The CDR3 DNA reads as TGTGCCAGCTTGGACAGGGGGTACACAGATACGCAGTATTTT. It encodes CASLDRGYTDTQYF.

This clone is medium-sized. The chain combines TRBV19 with TRBJ2-3; D is possibly TRBD1 or TRBD2 (5 bases each). Germline V lookup: CDR1 LNHDA, CDR2 SQIVND (reference sequence). V lost 2 bases, J lost 3 bases, and 12 bases lay in between. There are 15 residues in the CDR3. The CDR3 loop reads CASSIRTPGTDTQYF. The CDR3 bases are TGTGCCAGTAGTATAAGGACACCGGGGACAGATACGCAGTATTTT.

The chain couples TRBV18 to TRBJ2-3, with 7 bases that match TRBD1. J was trimmed by 11 bases and V by 5 bases; bases with no gene match: 7. The CDR3 contains 12 residues. Germline values: CDR1 KGHSH, CDR2 LQKENI. The DNA of the CDR3 is TGTGCCAGCTCAGGGACAGCGGACCAGCAGTATTTT. Its protein product is CASSGTADQQYF.

The rearrangement uses TRBV11-3 and TRBJ2-5; 7 positions agree with TRBD1. CDR1 is SGHNT, CDR2 YENEEA, per germline. CDR3 length: 16 amino acids. With V trimmed by 1 base and J by 1 base, 6 bases remained unmatched. The CDR3 sequence: CASSLGSTGAQETQYF. In DNA form, the CDR3 reads TGTGCCAGCAGCTTAGGCTCCACAGGGGCCCAAGAGACCCAGTACTTC.

This chain links TRBV11-3 with TRBJ2-6; 7 bases map to TRBD2. Per germline, CDR1 SGHNT and CDR2 YENEEA. The V segment lost 5 bases and the J segment 0 bases; nucleotides outside the gene matches: 7. The length of the CDR3 is 17 residues. DNA for the CDR3: TGTGCCAGCAGCGCGGGCGGGGGAAACTCTGGGGCCAACGTCCTGACTTTC. Its protein product is CASSAGGGNSGANVLTF.

The CDR3 loop is CASSPPATNEKLFF. CDR3 nucleotide sequence: TGTGCCAGCAGCCCCCCAGCAACTAATGAAAAACTGTTTTTT. The V call is TRBV11-2, the J call TRBJ1-4; no definite D call. Trimming pared 5 bases from V and 0 bases from J, leaving 7 bases between. Germline lookup yields CDR1 SGHAT and CDR2 FQNNGV. CDR3 length: 14 residues.

The V and J genes are TRBV7-2 and TRBJ2-7; TRBD2 matches at 9 bases. CDR1 SGHTA and CDR2 FQGNSA come from the germline V gene. V lost 8 bases and J lost 2; bases outside the gene matches: 10. The CDR3 is made up of 15 amino acids. The CDR3: CASEWSSGGAYEQYF. CDR3 coding DNA: TGTGCCAGCGAGTGGAGTAGCGGGGGAGCCTACGAGCAGTACTTC.

The CDR3: CAISEDRGYDGYTF. The DNA of the CDR3 is TGTGCCATCAGTGAGGACAGGGGATACGATGGCTACACCTTC. The gene calls are TRBV10-3 and TRBJ1-2, with 8 bases matching TRBD1. The trim removed 2 bases at V and 6 bases at J, leaving 5 bases unmatched. CDR3 length: 14 residues. Germline V CDR1 and CDR2: ENHRY, SYGVKD.

This clone showed up just a few times. The CDR3: CASSTNSNQPQHF. The CDR3 DNA is TGTGCCAGTAGCACTAATAGCAATCAGCCCCAGCATTTT. The chain links TRBV19 to TRBJ1-5; D is uncertain. The germline V gene encodes CDR1 LNHDA and CDR2 SQIVND (reference sequence). V was trimmed by 6 bases and J by 0 bases, leaving 6 bases between them. This CDR3 has 13 amino acids.

The count of this clone is one. V is TRBV7-2 and J is TRBJ2-1, with TRBD1 matching over 10 bases. This CDR3 is built from 14 residues. Germline assignment: CDR1 SGHTA and CDR2 FQGNSA. V lost 4 bases to trimming and J lost 3 bases; unmatched junction nucleotides: 0. The CDR3 loop is CASSWTGGYNEQFF. In DNA form, the CDR3 reads TGTGCCAGCAGCTGGACAGGGGGCTACAATGAGCAGTTCTTC.

The chain has TRBV4-2 and TRBJ1-6; possibly TRBD1 for D (6 bases). With 0 bases removed from V and 5 bases from J, the gap between germline ends came to 14 bases. CDR1 and CDR2 (germline): LGHNA, YNFKEQ. The CDR3 is 17 amino acids. CDR3 coding DNA: TGTGCCAGCAGCCAAGAGCGGACAGCAAGCGATAATTCACCCCTCCACTTT. Encoded protein: CASSQERTASDNSPLHF.

The chain couples TRBV7-9 to TRBJ1-2; the D gene is possibly TRBD1 (5 bases). Germline V CDR1 and CDR2: SEHNR, FQNEAQ (reference sequence). V dropped 2 bases and J dropped 7 bases, with 17 bases sitting between them. The CDR3 runs 15 residues. CDR3 region: CASSLNPVGEGGYTF. The DNA for the CDR3 is TGTGCCAGCAGCTTAAACCCCGTGGGGGAGGGTGGCTACACCTTC.

The chain joins TRBV14 to TRBJ1-2, with D possibly matching TRBD1 (5 bases). Trimming shortened V by 0 bases and J by 0 bases, and 8 bases separated the two germline ends. Germline V lookup: CDR1 SGHDN, CDR2 FVKESK. The CDR3 loop spans 15 amino acids. This CDR3 reads CASSQEQEANYGYTF. The DNA of the CDR3 is TGTGCCAGCAGCCAAGAACAGGAAGCTAACTATGGCTACACCTTC.